A single sample is the source of the 14 T cell receptor beta chains below, sequenced in a study of control samples from healthy donors and cancer patients. TCRdb keeps only in-frame clones here, not all; method: immunoSEQ multiplex PCR. In the table there are approximately 170,000 clones, around 91% of which are singletons. The sequencing input was blood. The source of these receptors is a woman in her twenties or thirties in good health.

The chain is built from TRBV7-5 and TRBJ2-7; the DNA was not used to check the table's D call, TRBD1. TRBV7-5 is flagged as a pseudogene. CDR3 size: 15 residues. CDR3 coding DNA: TGTGCCAGAAGCCCACAGGTATCGGGCTCCTACGAGCAGTACTTC. This sequence encodes CARSPQVSGSYEQYF.

Concerning this clone: The identical CDR3 is also encoded by other nucleotide sequences in the sample. The chain links TRBV19 to TRBJ2-5; possible D gene TRBD2, 5 bases. Trimming removed 5 bases at V and 1 base at J, with 5 bases between. The germline gives CDR1 LNHDA, CDR2 SQIVND (reference sequence). This CDR3 is built from 12 residues. For the CDR3, the DNA is TGTGCCAGTAGTCGGGGCCAAGAGACCCAGTACTTC. It translates to CASSRGQETQYF. Full variable domain (rest looked up from reference TRBV19 and TRBJ2-5): DGGITQSPKYLFRKEGQNVTLSCEQNLNHDAMYWYRQDPGQGLRLIYYSQIVNDFQKGDIAEGYSVSREKKESFPLTVTSAQKNPTAFYLCASSRGQETQYFGPGTRLLVL.

V and J are TRBV12-3 or TRBV12-4 and TRBJ2-1; D is unresolved. The V and J ends lost 6 bases and 8 bases respectively, with 11 bases between them. The CDR3 has 12 amino acids. The CDR3 here is CASSPVYYEQFF. CDR3 coding DNA: TGTGCCAGCAGCCCGGTTTATTATGAGCAGTTCTTC.

Note on this clone: The sample contains more than one DNA sequence encoding this CDR3. This chain connects TRBV10-3 to TRBJ2-1, with a possible D match to TRBD2 (6 bases). The V end was cut by 1 base, the J end by 0 bases, with 10 bases between. Germline V gene sequence: CDR1 ENHRY, CDR2 SYGVKD. The length of the CDR3 is 16 residues. The CDR3 here is CAISEFSGSSYNEQFF. CDR3 DNA sequence: TGTGCCATCAGTGAGTTTAGCGGAAGCTCCTACAATGAGCAGTTCTTC.

The genes are TRBV9 and TRBJ1-3; D gene ambiguous. Germline V gene sequence: CDR1 SGDLS, CDR2 YYNGEE. The CDR3 extends over 15 amino acids. The ends were cut back, 0 bases at V and 1 base at J, with 8 bases in the middle. CDR3 coding DNA: TGTGCCAGCAGCGTAGCGGCACCGTCTGGAAACACCATATATTTT. This codes for CASSVAAPSGNTIYF.

The V and J genes are TRBV28 and TRBJ2-7, with D unclear. Germline-derived CDR1 and CDR2 are MDHEN and SYDVKM. The CDR3 runs to 12 residues. V was pared by 3 bases and J by 1 base, with 4 bases between. The CDR3 reads CASSFRSYEQYF. Written as DNA, the CDR3 is TGTGCCAGCAGTTTTCGTTCCTACGAGCAGTACTTC. Drawing the rest from reference TRBV28 and TRBJ2-7, the complete variable domain is DVKVTQSSRYLVKRTGEKVFLECVQDMDHENMFWYRQDPGLGLRLIYFSYDVKMKEKGDIPEGYSVSREKKERFSLILESASTNQTSMYLCASSFRSYEQYFGPGTRLTVT.

The chain employs TRBV5-1 and TRBJ2-7; D may be TRBD1 or TRBD2 (5 bases each). The ends were cut back, 3 bases at V and 3 bases at J, with 13 bases in the middle. Looked up from germline, CDR1 is SGHRS and CDR2 is YFSETQ. The CDR3 covers 14 residues. As DNA, the CDR3 is TGCGCCAGCAGCTACTCCGGGACGAACTACGAGCAGTACTTC. Amino acid sequence: CASSYSGTNYEQYF.

The CDR3 spells CASSLSRDRGDTQYF. CDR3 bases: TGTGCCAGCAGCTTAAGCCGGGACAGGGGAGATACGCAGTATTTT. This sequence joins TRBV7-3 and TRBJ2-3, with 10 bases identical to TRBD1. In germline, CDR1 is SGHTA, CDR2 FQGTGA. Losses at the gene ends were 1 base for V and 5 bases for J; bases not matched to a gene: 3. CDR3 length: 15 residues.

The chain carries TRBV15 and TRBJ2-7; the match to TRBD2 covers 10 bases. J was trimmed by 7 bases and V by 2 bases; bases with no gene match: 8. The CDR3 loop spans 15 amino acids. The V gene's germline CDR1 is LNHNV and CDR2 YYDKDF (reference sequence). The CDR3: CATSRPGLAGVEQYF. CDR3 nucleotide sequence: TGTGCCACCAGCAGACCCGGGCTAGCGGGAGTTGAGCAGTACTTC.

This chain joins TRBV18 and TRBJ1-1; TRBD1 agrees at 7 bases. The CDR3 covers 12 residues. Unmatched junction bases numbered 3, after V lost 5 bases and J lost 6 bases. Germline loops: CDR1 KGHSH, CDR2 LQKENI. CDR3 bases: TGTGCCAGCTCAACAGGGGTGCCTGAAGCTTTCTTT. This translates into CASSTGVPEAFF.

The J gene is TRBJ2-1, the V gene TRBV11-3; TRBD2 matches 13 bases. With V trimmed by 2 bases and J by 9 bases, 4 bases remained unmatched. Germline loops: CDR1 SGHNT, CDR2 YENEEA. The CDR3 has 15 amino acids. CDR3 nucleotides: TGTGCCAGCAGCTTAACGGGACTAGCGGGAATTGAGCAGTTCTTC. It translates to CASSLTGLAGIEQFF.

The J gene is TRBJ2-3, the V gene TRBV24-1; maybe TRBD1 (6 bases). Germline loops: CDR1 KGHDR, CDR2 SFDVKD. The CDR3 consists of 14 residues. The V gene lost 2 bases and the J gene lost 5 bases, with 10 bases spanning the gap. The CDR3 region is CATSDSLTGDTQYF. In nucleotides, the CDR3 is TGTGCCACCAGTGATTCCCTGACAGGAGATACGCAGTATTTT.

The rearrangement joins TRBV2 to TRBJ1-1; 7 nucleotides line up with TRBD1. Germline assignment: CDR1 SNHLY and CDR2 FYNNEI. The CDR3 has 14 residues. Trimming removed 2 bases from V and 2 bases from J; junction bases left unmatched: 2. The CDR3 loop reads CASSEQGVNTEAFF. The CDR3 DNA reads as TGTGCCAGCAGTGAACAGGGGGTTAACACTGAAGCTTTCTTT.

The DNA of the CDR3 is TGTGCCAGCAGCTTATCCCGGACAGGGGGAGTGGTTGAAGCTTTCTTT. Translation gives CASSLSRTGGVVEAFF. The chain links TRBV7-9 to TRBJ1-1, with TRBD1 matching 10 bases. The V segment lost 2 bases and the J segment 7 bases; nucleotides outside the gene matches: 10. Germline CDR1 and CDR2: SEHNR and FQNEAQ (reference sequence). The CDR3 is 16 amino acids.